What follows is one T cell receptor (beta chain) and its context. Its antigen specificity is not known. Qualities for individual bases were not recorded, and no much larger clone is one base off. The germline V gene supplies CDR1 SGHTA and CDR2 FQGNSA. Inclusive of the bounding cysteine and phenylalanine, the CDR3 is 15 residues long. CDR3 DNA only is kept here, 45 bases in frame from base 1. Unmatched junction bases come to 4, with V trimmed by 1 base and J by 9 bases. TCRbeta CDR3 regions were amplified from genomic DNA using the immunoSEQ Assay, a bias-controlled multiplex PCR. The study's own analysis went as follows. Nucleated cell counts per sample were estimated from amplification of reference gene primers within the assay. To quantify the absolute abundance of each unique TCRbeta CDR3 rearrangement, sequence reads were collapsed and filtered. For each sample, productive Simpson clonality was calculated as the square root of Simpson's diversity index over productive rearrangements. In TCRdb, the immuneACCESS table is reduced to in-frame sequences with V and J assigned. These tables do not hold every clone; where another copy was compared, an unresolved V gene accounts for under half, and the others remain unexplained. Clone size and the V and J calls come from that table; the DNA yielded D and trimming. In this sample the table shows some 140,000 clones, about 70% of which occur a single time. The ten largest account for over 10% of the sample.

Collaborating institutions collected whole blood in K2EDTA tubes following their own protocols. Collaborator samples were shipped for TCRbeta analysis as frozen whole blood, isolated PBMCs, or DNA extracted from either sample type. The source of the sample is a study of blood T cell repertoires in COVID-19 (TCRdb year 2020). Concerning the study at large: Collaborator samples came from the United States, Italy and Spain and covered acute and convalescent phases of COVID-19. Samples came from the ongoing ImmuneRACE study (first 160 participants) plus 1,254 subjects from 6 global collaborators. The prospective study material was composed of cDNA or gDNA derived from T cells, B-cell-depleted T cells, or PBMCs. Nearly every sample came with metadata listing a de-identified subject ID, COVID-19 status, age in years and sex. Where available, HLA class I and class II types were taken from metadata supplied by the sample provider and were not determined by assay-based typing. Subjects who had been exposed to COVID-19, were actively infected with it, or had recovered from it provided the deeply sampled blood TCRbeta repertoires that made up the dataset. A freely available public database, intended as a resource for researchers studying the immune response to SARS-CoV-2, is where the repertoires were released.

The paper as a whole reports these results and caveats: The quantity of clinical and demographic metadata differed by source and by participant and was supplied without curation.

The chain uses TRBV7-2 and TRBJ1-6; 9 junctional bases match TRBD1. Sequencing was done on a sample of peripheral blood. This TCR derives from a man older than 75 with acute or convalescent COVID-19. CDR3 region: CASSLGDRVGSPLHF. Read as DNA, the sequence is TGTGCCAGCAGCTTAGGGGACAGGGTGGGTTCACCCCTCCACTTT. Where the CDR3 stops, the reference TRBV7-2 and TRBJ1-6 genes take over; the full variable domain is GAGVSQSPSNKVTEKGKDVELRCDPISGHTALYWYRQSLGQGLEFLIYFQGNSAPDKSGLPSDRFSAERTGGSVSTLTIQRTQQEDSAVYLCASSLGDRVGSPLHFGNGTRLTVT.